The 11 T cell receptor beta chains presented below share a single source sample, sequenced in a study of a mutant IDH1 vaccine in newly diagnosed glioma. The method was immunoSEQ multiplex PCR; TCRdb's version includes in-frame clones alone and lacks a portion of them. The sample holds 65,000 to 70,000 clones; more than 70% are singletons and the top ten take approximately 4.5%. Time point reported: baseline, week 1 (first vaccination visit). Indicated treatment: pre-vaccination baseline after standard-of-care therapy. Sequenced here: peripheral blood mononuclear cells (PBMCs), sampled from a glioma patient treated with radiotherapy, temozolomide or both. All receptors come from a woman in her late teens or twenties with glioma. Some clones in this sample may be carry-over from other donors' samples.

The rearrangement uses TRBV5-1 and TRBJ1-4; D may be TRBD1 (5 bases). V was trimmed by 0 bases and J by 8 bases, leaving 11 bases between them. The CDR3 is made up of 14 amino acids. Germline V gene lookup returns CDR1 SGHRS and CDR2 YFSETQ. This chain's CDR3 is CASSLEWGVEKLFF. In nucleotides, the CDR3 is TGCGCCAGCAGCTTGGAGTGGGGGGTCGAAAAACTGTTTTTT. Looking up the rest from reference TRBV5-1 and TRBJ1-4 gives the full variable domain: KAGVTQTPRYLIKTRGQQVTLSCSPISGHRSVSWYQQTPGQGLQFLFEYFSETQRNKGNFPGRFSGRQFSNSRSEMNVSTLELGDSALYLCASSLEWGVEKLFFGSGTQLSVL.

The rearrangement links TRBV10-2 to TRBJ2-1, with a tentative D call TRBD1 (5 bases). Trimming left V 0 bases short and J 8 bases short, with 5 bases between. The CDR3 sequence is 12 residues long. Looked up from germline, CDR1 is WSHSY and CDR2 is SAAADI. CDR3 protein: CASSESGHEQFF. The CDR3, as DNA: TGCGCCAGCAGTGAGTCGGGGCATGAGCAGTTCTTC.

A few counts support this clone. The chain combines TRBV30 with TRBJ1-4; D remains ambiguous. Germline V CDR1 and CDR2: GTSNPN, SVGIG (reference sequence). V lost 8 bases and J lost 8, with 21 bases in between. The CDR3 runs 14 residues. DNA for the CDR3: TGTGCCCTAACCCCCGGGGTAGGCGAAGAAAAACTGTTTTTT. This encodes CALTPGVGEEKLFF. The complete variable domain, with remaining parts taken from reference TRBV30 and TRBJ1-4, reads SQTIHQWPATLVQPVGSPLSLECTVEGTSNPNLYWYRQAAGRGLQLLFYSVGIGQISSEVPQNLSASRPQDRQFILSSKKLLLSDSGFYLCALTPGVGEEKLFFGSGTQLSVL.

This chain uses TRBV7-2 with TRBJ2-5; no reliable D call. The CDR3 is 14 amino acids. V shed 8 bases and J shed 1 base, with 14 bases lying between them. Looked up from germline, CDR1 is SGHTA and CDR2 is FQGNSA. CDR3 protein: CASVYGSPQETQYF. The CDR3 DNA reads TGTGCCAGCGTGTACGGGTCCCCCCAAGAGACCCAGTACTTC.

V gene TRBV2 combines with J gene TRBJ1-2; weak D call: TRBD1 (5 bases). CDR1 is SNHLY and CDR2 is FYNNEI in the germline V gene. The V end was cut by 6 bases, the J end by 0 bases, with 11 bases between. The CDR3 is 14 amino acids. The CDR3 region has the DNA TGTGCCAGCAGGGGGGGTTTCGCTAACTATGGCTACACCTTC. It yields the protein CASRGGFANYGYTF. Filled out from reference TRBV2 and TRBJ1-2, the complete variable domain reads EPEVTQTPSHQVTQMGQEVILRCVPISNHLYFYWYRQILGQKVEFLVSFYNNEISEKSEIFDDQFSVERPDGSNFTLKIRSTKLEDSAMYFCASRGGFANYGYTFGSGTRLTVV.

V gene TRBV4-1 combines with J gene TRBJ2-7, with 15 bases that match TRBD2. CDR1 and CDR2 (germline): MGHRA, YSYEKL. With V trimmed by 4 bases and J by 5 bases, 6 bases remained unmatched. The CDR3 sequence is 16 residues long. The CDR3, as DNA: TGCGCCAGCAGCCCTGGACTAGCGGGAGGGCGGGACGAGCAGTACTTC. Amino acid sequence: CASSPGLAGGRDEQYF.

This rearrangement joins TRBV9 to TRBJ2-7; 8 bases fit TRBD2. The CDR3 is 16 residues long. With V trimmed by 0 bases and J by 0 bases, 5 bases remained unmatched. Looked up from germline, CDR1 is SGDLS and CDR2 is YYNGEE. CDR3 in amino acids: CASSVGGGGSSYEQYF. Written as DNA, the CDR3 is TGTGCCAGCAGCGTAGGGGGCGGGGGGAGCTCCTACGAGCAGTACTTC.

The rearrangement uses TRBV6-1 and TRBJ1-3; D is unclear. Germline V lookup: CDR1 MNHNS, CDR2 SASEGT. CDR3 length equals 14 residues. The V and J ends lost 5 bases and 4 bases respectively, with 12 bases between them. The CDR3 protein is CASSQNGIGNTIYF. The DNA for the CDR3 is TGTGCCAGCAGTCAAAACGGGATCGGAAACACCATATATTTT.

The chain has TRBV12-5 and TRBJ1-1; D remains ambiguous. This CDR3 is built from 15 residues. Between the trimmed V and J ends, which lost 0 bases and 2 bases, there was a span of 10 bases. The V gene's germline CDR1 is LGHNT and CDR2 FRNRAP. The CDR3 coding sequence is TGTGCTAGTGGTTTGGTGCCCTCCCCCAACACTGAAGCTTTCTTT. Protein sequence: CASGLVPSPNTEAFF.

The chain recombines TRBV10-1 with TRBJ1-1, with no clear D. Germline V gene lookup returns CDR1 WNHNN and CDR2 SYGVQD (reference sequence). V lost 3 bases to trimming and J lost 1 base, with 12 bases between them. This CDR3 is 15 amino acids long. This CDR3 reads CASSDYALGNTEAFF. Written as DNA, the CDR3 is TGCGCCAGCAGTGATTATGCCCTCGGGAACACTGAAGCTTTCTTT.

This chain joins TRBV30 and TRBJ2-1, with D possibly being TRBD2 (5 bases). Germline V gene sequence: CDR1 GTSNPN, CDR2 SVGIG (reference sequence). V lost 5 bases and J lost 9, with 11 bases in between. This CDR3 region has 11 residues. As DNA, the CDR3 is TGTGCCTGGGAAGCGGATGTTGAGCAGTTCTTC. Its protein is CAWEADVEQFF.